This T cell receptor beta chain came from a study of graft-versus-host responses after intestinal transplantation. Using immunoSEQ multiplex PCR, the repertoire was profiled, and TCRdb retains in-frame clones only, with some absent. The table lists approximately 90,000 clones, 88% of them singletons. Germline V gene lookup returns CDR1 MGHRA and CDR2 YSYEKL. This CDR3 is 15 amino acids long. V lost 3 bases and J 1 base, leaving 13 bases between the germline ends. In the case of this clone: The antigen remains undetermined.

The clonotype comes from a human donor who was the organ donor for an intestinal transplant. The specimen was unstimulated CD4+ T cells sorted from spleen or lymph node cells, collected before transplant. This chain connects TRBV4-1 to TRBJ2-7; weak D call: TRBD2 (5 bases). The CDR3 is CASSHEAVVSYEQYF. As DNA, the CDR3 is TGCGCCAGCAGCCACGAAGCGGTGGTTTCCTACGAGCAGTACTTC.